Sequencing of this T cell receptor (beta chain) was carried out in a study of CD8 T cells in Susac syndrome. Random hexamers served to reverse transcribe roughly 0.5 to 1 ug RNA. Amplification of TCR beta CDR3 used immunoSEQ multiplex PCR across 54 Vbeta and 13 Jbeta. Using its own MiXCR run on the immunoSEQ multiplex PCR reads, TCRdb lists one record per CDR3 protein. This sample has about 130,000 distinct CDR3 sequences, with around nine tenths found just once. The CDR3 covers 13 residues. Trimming stripped 2 bases from V and 2 bases from J, with 6 bases between. The germline CDR1 and CDR2 sequences are SQVTM and ANQGSEA.

Sequenced input: CD8+ T cells from PBMCs. The TCR sequence derives from a human donor with multiple sclerosis. The chain has TRBV29-1 and TRBJ2-2; D is ambiguous. The CDR3 is CSVEPYNTGELFF. As DNA, the CDR3 is TGCAGCGTTGAACCTTATAACACCGGGGAGCTGTTTTTT.